The 5 T cell receptor beta chains given below trace back to one sample, sequenced in a study of PD-L1 blockade in urothelial cancer. Time point specified: peripheral blood 6 weeks after treatment start. Profiled with immunoSEQ multiplex PCR; TCRdb holds only in-frame clones, not every one. The table lists around 38,000 clones, 75% to 90% of them singletons. The sample here was PBMCs, taken around atezolizumab (anti-PD-L1) treatment. Source of these receptors: a man aged 55 to 69 with urothelial cancer.

This rearrangement joins TRBV5-1 to TRBJ2-7, with 8 positions matching TRBD1. Germline V gene data show CDR1 as SGHRS and CDR2 as YFSETQ. The trim removed 4 bases at V and 6 bases at J, leaving 6 bases unmatched. CDR3 length equals 13 residues. The CDR3 DNA follows: TGCGCCAGCAGCGTCCAGGGGGCGGGCGAGCAGTACTTC. It encodes CASSVQGAGEQYF.

The J gene is TRBJ2-3, the V gene TRBV15; 12 positions match TRBD2. Looked up from germline, CDR1 is LNHNV and CDR2 is YYDKDF (reference sequence). The CDR3 length is 18 residues. Unmatched junction bases numbered 8, after V lost 3 bases and J lost 1 base. In DNA, the CDR3 is TGTGCCACCAGCAGCCCTCCCGCTAGCGGGGGGGGCACAGATACGCAGTATTTT. Translation gives CATSSPPASGGGTDTQYF.

V gene TRBV6-5 combines with J gene TRBJ1-6, with a tentative D call TRBD1 (6 bases). Trimming took off 8 bases at V and 7 bases at J, with 12 bases between the two ends. The CDR3 covers 13 residues. Looked up from germline, CDR1 is MNHEY and CDR2 is SVGAGI. The CDR3 DNA sequence: TGTGCCAGCCGTTGGGGGCTGAATTCACCCCTCCACTTT. This gives the protein CASRWGLNSPLHF.

Written as DNA, the CDR3 is TGTGCCAGCAGAAGAAAGTTGGGACAGCAAGCTTACCAAGAGACCCAGTACTTC. Translating it yields CASRRKLGQQAYQETQYF. The chain couples TRBV5-5 to TRBJ2-5, with TRBD1 matching over 7 bases. CDR3 length: 18 amino acids. The V gene end was trimmed by 5 bases and the J gene end by 0 bases; junction bases not matched to a gene: 16. Per germline, CDR1 SGHKS and CDR2 YYEKEE (reference sequence).

CDR3 region: CAWGTGGPPTNEQYF. CDR3 bases: TGTGCCTGGGGGACAGGGGGACCTCCAACCAACGAGCAGTACTTC. The chain is built from TRBV30 and TRBJ2-7, with 11 bases aligning to TRBD1. After removal of 5 bases from V and 5 bases from J, the junction contained 11 bases not matched to a gene. The germline CDR1 and CDR2 sequences are GTSNPN and SVGIG (reference sequence). CDR3 length equals 15 residues.